The 20 T cell receptor beta chains listed next were all sequenced from one sample in a study of cytomegalovirus exposure and HLA in healthy donors. PCR involved 60 Vbeta and 13 Jbeta primers. Clones were read by immunoSEQ multiplex PCR, and TCRdb kept only the in-frame ones, dropping some. The sample has about 200,000 clones, around 87% seen once; the top ten hold around 1.4%. Sequenced input: PBMCs. The receptors were gathered from a young man in good health and CMV-seronegative.

The chain carries TRBV7-9 and TRBJ1-5; D gene uncertain. V was clipped by 1 base and J by 0 bases, with 10 bases between them. Germline V gene lookup returns CDR1 SEHNR and CDR2 FQNEAQ (reference sequence). The CDR3 contains 16 residues. CDR3 residues: CASSLGRGGSNQPQHF. The CDR3 DNA reads as TGTGCCAGCAGCTTAGGGCGGGGAGGTAGCAATCAGCCCCAGCATTTT.

The chain uses TRBV7-9 and TRBJ1-1; D not certain. CDR3 size: 14 residues. The V gene's germline CDR1 is SEHNR and CDR2 FQNEAQ (reference sequence). V lost 6 bases to trimming and J lost 0 bases, with 11 bases between them. This CDR3 is CASRFLDLNTEAFF. The CDR3 DNA is TGTGCCAGCAGGTTTTTGGACTTGAACACTGAAGCTTTCTTT.

V usage is TRBV19 and J usage is TRBJ2-7; weak D call: TRBD1 (6 bases). This CDR3 spans 16 amino acids. The germline V and J ends were trimmed by 7 bases and 0 bases, with 19 bases remaining between them. Germline V gene lookup returns CDR1 LNHDA and CDR2 SQIVND (reference sequence). The DNA of the CDR3 is TGTGCCAGTATCCAACGGGGACATTTCCTCTCCTACGAGCAGTACTTC. This translates into CASIQRGHFLSYEQYF.

This clone was recorded once. The genes are TRBV19 and TRBJ2-3, with 11 bases matching TRBD2. CDR1 and CDR2 (germline): LNHDA, SQIVND (reference sequence). V lost 5 bases and J lost 0; bases outside the gene matches: 4. This CDR3 comprises 16 residues. The DNA for the CDR3 is TGTGCCAGTAGTCCGGGACTAGCGGTTAGCACAGATACGCAGTATTTT. This gives the protein CASSPGLAVSTDTQYF.

This chain joins TRBV14 and TRBJ2-7, with 12 bases matching TRBD2. Trimming cost V 3 bases and J 6 bases; bases outside gene matches: 9. Per the germline V gene, CDR1 is SGHDN and CDR2 is FVKESK. The CDR3 contains 16 residues. CDR3 in DNA: TGTGCCAGCAGCCAGGTCCCTAGCGGGAGGGCCTCCGAGCAGTACTTC. Protein sequence: CASSQVPSGRASEQYF. The full variable domain, its missing parts supplied by reference TRBV14 and TRBJ2-7, is EAGVTQFPSHSVIEKGQTVTLRCDPISGHDNLYWYRRVMGKEIKFLLHFVKESKQDESGMPNNRFLAERTGGTYSTLKVQPAELEDSGVYFCASSQVPSGRASEQYFGPGTRLTVT.

V usage is TRBV5-4 and J usage is TRBJ2-1; maybe TRBD2 (7 bases). V lost 3 bases and J lost 0, with 16 bases in between. This CDR3 has 17 residues. CDR1 and CDR2 (germline): SGHNT, YYREEE (reference sequence). The CDR3, as DNA: TGTGCCAGCAGCTCCCCGGGGGGACACAACTCCTACAATGAGCAGTTCTTC. Protein sequence: CASSSPGGHNSYNEQFF.

The chain joins TRBV5-6 to TRBJ1-1; 8 bases match TRBD1. Germline-derived CDR1 and CDR2 are SGHDT and YYEEEE. The V and J ends lost 2 bases and 0 bases, in that order; junction bases with no gene match: 9. The CDR3 extends over 17 amino acids. Here the CDR3 DNA reads TGTGCCAGCAGCTTTCAGGGGGCCACGGGGATGAACACTGAAGCTTTCTTT. Residues: CASSFQGATGMNTEAFF.

This chain joins TRBV7-2 and TRBJ2-7; D remains unclear. CDR1 and CDR2 (germline): SGHTA, FQGNSA. V was clipped by 5 bases and J by 5 bases, with 10 bases between them. This CDR3 contains 12 residues. Here the CDR3 reads CASSPSGDEQYF. CDR3 nucleotide sequence: TGTGCCAGCAGCCCATCGGGTGACGAGCAGTACTTC.

V is TRBV9 and J is TRBJ2-1; D remains ambiguous. The CDR3 is 14 residues long. Trimming took 6 bases from V and 5 from J, leaving 15 bases between them. In germline, CDR1 is SGDLS, CDR2 YYNGEE. DNA of the CDR3: TGTGCCAGCACCCCCCTCGAGCTGAACAATGAGCAGTTCTTC. Its translation: CASTPLELNNEQFF. Drawing the rest from reference TRBV9 and TRBJ2-1, the complete variable domain is DSGVTQTPKHLITATGQRVTLRCSPRSGDLSVYWYQQSLDQGLQFLIQYYNGEERAKGNILERFSAQQFPDLHSELNLSSLELGDSALYFCASTPLELNNEQFFGPGTRLTVL.

V and J are TRBV7-9 and TRBJ1-3; weak D call: TRBD1 (5 bases). V was trimmed by 3 bases and J by 4 bases, leaving 19 bases between them. The CDR3 contains 17 residues. CDR1 is SEHNR, CDR2 FQNEAQ, per germline (reference sequence). In DNA form, the CDR3 reads TGTGCCAGCAGCTTTATTCCCCCAGGGATGAACGGAAACACCATATATTTT. This codes for CASSFIPPGMNGNTIYF.

This clone was seen once. The chain links TRBV9 to TRBJ2-1; 10 bases are a match to TRBD2. CDR3 length equals 16 residues. Trimming removed 2 bases from V and 4 bases from J; junction bases left unmatched: 6. Germline V gene data show CDR1 as SGDLS and CDR2 as YYNGEE. The CDR3 loop is CASSVIVAGGYNEQFF. The CDR3 DNA sequence: TGTGCCAGCAGCGTGATAGTAGCGGGAGGTTACAATGAGCAGTTCTTC.

This chain uses TRBV7-9 with TRBJ2-5, with unresolved D. V lost 7 bases and J 4 bases, leaving 13 bases between the germline ends. This CDR3 contains 13 residues. Germline V gives CDR1 SEHNR, CDR2 FQNEAQ (reference sequence). The CDR3 DNA reads as TGTGCCAGCACACCCGCGTGGAGAGAGACCCAGTACTTC. Translating it yields CASTPAWRETQYF.

J is TRBJ2-5 and V is TRBV7-6; 9 bases are a match to TRBD1. TRBJ2-7 explains the end of the DNA better; the J call may be wrong. The germline CDR1 and CDR2 sequences are SGHVS and FNYEAQ. There are 15 residues in the CDR3. CDR3 in amino acids: CASSSPGTGNYEQYF. CDR3 coding DNA: TGTGCCAGCAGCTCACCCGGGACAGGGAACTACGAGCAGTACTTC.

V is TRBV5-5 and J is TRBJ2-5, with a weak D call TRBD1 (5 bases). Deletions cut 2 bases from V and 5 bases from J, with 19 bases between. This CDR3 contains 16 residues. Germline CDR1 reads SGHKS; CDR2 reads YYEKEE (reference sequence). The CDR3 protein is CASSLVGAETRETQYF. DNA of the CDR3: TGTGCCAGCAGCTTAGTAGGGGCAGAGACACGGGAGACCCAGTACTTC.

The chain links TRBV18 to TRBJ1-3; TRBD1 matches at 7 bases. This CDR3 contains 16 residues. Trimming cost V 2 bases and J 0 bases; bases outside gene matches: 4. Per the germline V gene, CDR1 is KGHSH and CDR2 is LQKENI. This chain's CDR3 is CASSPGTANSGNTIYF. CDR3 nucleotides: TGTGCCAGCTCACCAGGGACAGCAAACTCTGGAAACACCATATATTTT.

About this clone: Germline is not matched at one junction end, which may reflect a read error. The chain is built from TRBV6-1 and TRBJ2-7; 9 nucleotides match TRBD1. This CDR3 spans 13 amino acids. CDR1 MNHNS and CDR2 SASEGT come from the germline V gene. The CDR3 nucleotides read TGTGCCAGCAGTGAAGCCCTGACCGGGACAGGGAAGTTC. It translates to CASSEALTGTGKF.

V is TRBV21-1 and J is TRBJ2-7; the D call in the table, TRBD1, was not verified against the DNA. TRBV21-1 is deemed a pseudogene. The CDR3 covers 14 residues. In DNA form, the CDR3 reads TGTGCCAGCAGCACGGACAGGGGCTCCTACGAGCAGTACTTC. Protein product: CASSTDRGSYEQYF.

The chain couples TRBV28 to TRBJ2-1; D might be TRBD1 (8 bases). CDR3 length: 18 amino acids. Trimming shortened V by 1 base and J by 7 bases, and 23 bases separated the two germline ends. Per germline, CDR1 MDHEN and CDR2 SYDVKM. The CDR3 spells CASSLSTGGDPRLNEQFF. The CDR3 DNA follows: TGTGCCAGCAGTTTATCCACAGGGGGGGATCCTCGGTTGAATGAGCAGTTCTTC. Full variable domain (rest looked up from reference TRBV28 and TRBJ2-1): DVKVTQSSRYLVKRTGEKVFLECVQDMDHENMFWYRQDPGLGLRLIYFSYDVKMKEKGDIPEGYSVSREKKERFSLILESASTNQTSMYLCASSLSTGGDPRLNEQFFGPGTRLTVL.

J is TRBJ1-1 and V is TRBV18; D is unclear. The CDR3 extends over 12 amino acids. Germline lookup yields CDR1 KGHSH and CDR2 LQKENI. V lost 6 bases, J lost 8 bases, and 13 bases lay in between. The CDR3 bases are TGTGCCAGCTCGCCCGCGAATCGGGAAGCTTTCTTT. Protein product: CASSPANREAFF.

This clone was picked up one time. V and J are TRBV28 and TRBJ2-2; D might be TRBD1 (6 bases). Germline CDR1 MDHEN, CDR2 SYDVKM. Trimming shortened V by 2 bases and J by 1 base, and 14 bases separated the two germline ends. The CDR3 covers 17 residues. DNA for the CDR3: TGTGCCAGCAGTTTAGAGAAGGGGGTATTGAACACCGGGGAGCTGTTTTTT. As protein: CASSLEKGVLNTGELFF.